These 21 T cell receptor beta chains originate from one sample sequenced in a study of blood T cell repertoires in COVID-19. Only in-frame clones appear in the TCRdb table, and some are missing; sequencing was by immunoSEQ multiplex PCR. The profile shows over 200,000 clones, around 80% of them singletons. Sequenced material: peripheral blood. All receptors derive from a woman over 75 with active or convalescent COVID-19.

The rearrangement uses TRBV4-2 and TRBJ1-4, with TRBD1 matching over 9 bases. V shed 0 bases and J 0 bases; nucleotides not matched to a gene: 14. The CDR3 runs to 21 residues. Germline V CDR1 and CDR2: LGHNA, YNFKEQ. The CDR3 sequence is CASSQDPTIRDRASTNEKLFF. In DNA form, the CDR3 reads TGTGCCAGCAGCCAAGATCCCACTATAAGGGACAGGGCTTCAACTAATGAAAAACTGTTTTTT.

This clone was observed once. V usage is TRBV28 and J usage is TRBJ1-2, with TRBD1 matching over 7 bases. The CDR3 is made up of 17 amino acids. Germline V lookup: CDR1 MDHEN, CDR2 SYDVKM. J was trimmed by 4 bases and V by 4 bases; bases with no gene match: 15. CDR3 nucleotide sequence: TGTGCCAGCAGTTCCCGGGGGTCGTACGGACAGGTCTATGGCTACACCTTC. As protein: CASSSRGSYGQVYGYTF.

The rearrangement links TRBV18 to TRBJ1-1; D perhaps matches TRBD1 (6 bases). The V end lost 5 bases, the J end lost 0 bases, and 10 bases lay between the germline ends. Germline V gene sequence: CDR1 KGHSH, CDR2 LQKENI. The CDR3 contains 14 residues. The DNA of the CDR3 is TGTGCCAGCTCATCTGACAGGATGAACACTGAAGCTTTCTTT. This translates into CASSSDRMNTEAFF.

V gene TRBV11-2 combines with J gene TRBJ2-1; 7 nucleotides line up with TRBD2. V lost 4 bases, J lost 0 bases, and 6 bases stayed unmatched. This CDR3 spans 16 amino acids. The germline V gene has CDR1 SGHAT and CDR2 FQNNGV. The CDR3 region has the DNA TGTGCCAGCAGCTCCCTAAAGCGGGGCTCCTACAATGAGCAGTTCTTC. This encodes CASSSLKRGSYNEQFF.

This chain joins TRBV11-3 and TRBJ1-1, with TRBD1 identical over 7 bases. V lost 5 bases, J lost 1 base, and 4 bases stayed unmatched. Germline CDR1 is SGHNT and CDR2 is YENEEA. The CDR3 contains 14 residues. In nucleotides, the CDR3 is TGTGCCAGCAGCGCGGACAGGAGGAACACTGAAGCTTTCTTT. Translation: CASSADRRNTEAFF.

This clone has a single count. In DNA form, the CDR3 reads TGTGCCAGCAGTCTCAACAGGGATAAGATCTACAATGAGCAGTTCTTC. Protein: CASSLNRDKIYNEQFF. The rearrangement uses TRBV6-2 or TRBV6-3 and TRBJ2-1; the D gene is possibly TRBD1 (6 bases). Trimming pared 5 bases from V and 3 bases from J, leaving 17 bases between. The length of the CDR3 is 16 residues. In germline, CDR1 is MNHEY, CDR2 SVGEGT.

As to this clone: The sample holds other DNA sequences that translate to the same CDR3. The V call is TRBV2, the J call TRBJ2-7; 9 bases fit TRBD1. The trim removed 7 bases at V and 4 bases at J, leaving 5 bases unmatched. CDR1 and CDR2 from the germline V gene are SNHLY and FYNNEI. The CDR3 is made up of 13 amino acids. The CDR3 coding sequence is TGTGCCAGCACCGGGACAGGGATATACGAGCAGTACTTC. Amino acids: CASTGTGIYEQYF.

The gene calls are TRBV11-3 and TRBJ2-7; weak D call: TRBD1 (6 bases). Trimming pared 5 bases from V and 5 bases from J, leaving 13 bases between. The CDR3 loop spans 13 amino acids. Germline V gene data show CDR1 as SGHNT and CDR2 as YENEEA. This CDR3 is CASSPNRDNEQYF. CDR3 DNA sequence: TGTGCCAGCAGCCCGAACCGGGACAACGAGCAGTACTTC.

This rearrangement joins TRBV7-2 to TRBJ1-2; D remains unclear. V lost 5 bases and J 4 bases, leaving 11 bases between the germline ends. Germline V gene sequence: CDR1 SGHTA, CDR2 FQGNSA. The CDR3 loop spans 13 amino acids. The CDR3, as DNA: TGTGCCAGCAGCCCATCCGGGAGCTATGGCTACACCTTC. It codes for CASSPSGSYGYTF.

CDR3 loop: CASTQQTGTQPQHF. The CDR3 nucleotides read TGTGCCAGCACCCAGCAAACAGGGACACAGCCCCAGCATTTT. This chain connects TRBV2 to TRBJ1-5; a possible D gene is TRBD1 (6 bases). The CDR3 is made up of 14 amino acids. V lost 7 bases, J lost 7 bases, and 17 bases lay in between. The germline gives CDR1 SNHLY, CDR2 FYNNEI. Full variable domain (outside the CDR3, taken from reference TRBV2 and TRBJ1-5): EPEVTQTPSHQVTQMGQEVILRCVPISNHLYFYWYRQILGQKVEFLVSFYNNEISEKSEIFDDQFSVERPDGSNFTLKIRSTKLEDSAMYFCASTQQTGTQPQHFGDGTRLSIL.

The chain links TRBV30 to TRBJ1-5; 10 nucleotides line up with TRBD1. J gave up 5 bases and V 3 bases, and 7 bases lay outside the gene matches. The germline V gene has CDR1 GTSNPN and CDR2 SVGIG (reference sequence). The CDR3 is 15 residues long. The CDR3 region is CAWSAQDRGYQPQHF. CDR3 sequence (DNA): TGTGCCTGGAGCGCCCAGGACAGGGGGTATCAGCCCCAGCATTTT.

The rearrangement joins TRBV6-1 to TRBJ2-3; possible D gene TRBD1, 6 bases. The CDR3 has 17 amino acids. The V end was cut by 3 bases, the J end by 0 bases, with 16 bases between. In germline, CDR1 is MNHNS, CDR2 SASEGT. The CDR3 loop is CASSELLSGQSTDTQYF. CDR3 nucleotide sequence: TGTGCCAGCAGTGAGCTTCTGTCGGGACAAAGCACAGATACGCAGTATTTT.

This chain uses TRBV19 with TRBJ2-1; D gene ambiguous. CDR3 length: 14 amino acids. Germline V CDR1 and CDR2: LNHDA, SQIVND (reference sequence). V lost 9 bases, J lost 2 bases, and 14 bases lay in between. The CDR3 nucleotides are TGTGCCAGCGGAGACTGGAACGCCTACAATGAGCAGTTCTTC. Translation gives CASGDWNAYNEQFF. The whole variable domain, filled in from reference TRBV19 and TRBJ2-1, reads DGGITQSPKYLFRKEGQNVTLSCEQNLNHDAMYWYRQDPGQGLRLIYYSQIVNDFQKGDIAEGYSVSREKKESFPLTVTSAQKNPTAFYLCASGDWNAYNEQFFGPGTRLTVL.

This sequence joins TRBV6-2 or TRBV6-3 and TRBJ2-7; 7 bases line up with TRBD2. This CDR3 is built from 14 residues. The V gene's germline CDR1 is MNHEY and CDR2 SVGEGT. The J segment lost 4 bases and the V segment lost 2 bases, leaving 5 bases of the junction unmatched. CDR3 protein: CASSYPGRAYEQYF. The CDR3 DNA reads as TGTGCCAGCAGTTACCCGGGGAGGGCGTACGAGCAGTACTTC.

The V gene is TRBV30, the J gene TRBJ1-2; 7 bases map to TRBD1. The CDR3 is 13 amino acids. V gave up 8 bases and J gave up 4 bases; unmatched junction bases: 10. The germline V gene encodes CDR1 GTSNPN and CDR2 SVGIG (reference sequence). CDR3 coding DNA: TGTGCCAGTGACAGGGCTGGGGTCTATGGCTACACCTTC. Translating gives CASDRAGVYGYTF. The full variable domain, completed using reference TRBV30 and TRBJ1-2, is SQTIHQWPATLVQPVGSPLSLECTVEGTSNPNLYWYRQAAGRGLQLLFYSVGIGQISSEVPQNLSASRPQDRQFILSSKKLLLSDSGFYLCASDRAGVYGYTFGSGTRLTVV.

The chain is built from TRBV5-1 and TRBJ2-5; 7 bases map to TRBD1. Looked up from germline, CDR1 is SGHRS and CDR2 is YFSETQ. The CDR3 sequence is 14 residues long. J was trimmed by 3 bases and V by 4 bases; bases with no gene match: 6. The CDR3 loop is CASSQTGNKETQYF. The CDR3 DNA is TGCGCCAGCAGCCAGACAGGGAATAAAGAGACCCAGTACTTC.

The rearrangement uses TRBV11-3 and TRBJ2-7, with D tentatively TRBD1 (5 bases). V gave up 3 bases and J gave up 1 base, with 13 bases separating them. Per germline, CDR1 SGHNT and CDR2 YENEEA. The CDR3 runs to 15 residues. CDR3: CASSLNTGTSYEQYF. In DNA, the CDR3 is TGTGCCAGCAGCTTGAACACAGGCACTTCCTACGAGCAGTACTTC.

V gene TRBV5-6 combines with J gene TRBJ2-7; 9 bases map to TRBD2. Germline V gene data show CDR1 as SGHDT and CDR2 as YYEEEE. The J segment lost 3 bases and the V segment lost 4 bases, leaving 5 bases of the junction unmatched. The CDR3 runs to 14 residues. The CDR3 loop reads CASSAGGGSYEQYF. The CDR3 DNA reads TGTGCCAGCAGCGCGGGAGGGGGCAGCTACGAGCAGTACTTC.

The gene calls are TRBV2 and TRBJ1-3; 9 bases match TRBD1. J lost 0 bases, V lost 8 bases, and 11 bases had no gene match. CDR1 and CDR2 from the germline V gene are SNHLY and FYNNEI. CDR3 length: 17 amino acids. CDR3 sequence: CASRPGQGQRSGNTIYF. The CDR3 nucleotides are TGTGCCAGCCGACCCGGACAGGGGCAGCGCTCTGGAAACACCATATATTTT.

This clone was detected only a few times. The chain recombines TRBV6-5 with TRBJ2-3; D remains unclear. CDR1 and CDR2 from the germline V gene are MNHEY and SVGAGI. The V end was cut by 6 bases, the J end by 1 base, with 11 bases between. This CDR3 comprises 14 residues. CDR3 DNA: TGTGCCAGCAGAGAGTCGTCCGGCACAGATACGCAGTATTTT. This gives the protein CASRESSGTDTQYF.

This chain links TRBV7-9 with TRBJ2-7; 11 bases fit TRBD2. With 3 bases clipped from V and 3 bases from J, the junction kept 1 base outside the gene matches. Germline V lookup: CDR1 SEHNR, CDR2 FQNEAQ (reference sequence). This CDR3 has 14 amino acids. The CDR3 loop is CASSLTSGIYEQYF. The DNA for the CDR3 is TGTGCCAGCAGCTTGACTAGCGGGATCTACGAGCAGTACTTC.